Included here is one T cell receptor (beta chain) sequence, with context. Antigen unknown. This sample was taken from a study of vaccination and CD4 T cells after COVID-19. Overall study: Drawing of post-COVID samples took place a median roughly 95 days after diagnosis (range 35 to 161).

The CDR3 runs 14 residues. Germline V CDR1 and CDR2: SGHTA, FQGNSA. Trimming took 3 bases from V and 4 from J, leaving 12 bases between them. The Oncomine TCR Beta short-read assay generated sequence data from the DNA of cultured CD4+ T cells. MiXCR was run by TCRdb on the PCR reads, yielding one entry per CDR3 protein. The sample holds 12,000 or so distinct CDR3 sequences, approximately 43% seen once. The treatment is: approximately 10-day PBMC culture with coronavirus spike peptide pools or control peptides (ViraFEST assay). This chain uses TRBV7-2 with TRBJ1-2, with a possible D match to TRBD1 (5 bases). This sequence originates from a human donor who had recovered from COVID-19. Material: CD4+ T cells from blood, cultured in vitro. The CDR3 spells CASSFLDSGYGYTF. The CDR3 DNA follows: TGTGCCAGCAGCTTCCTCGACAGCGGCTATGGCTACACCTTC.